This entry is about one TCR beta chain. The target of this receptor is not known. Nothing much larger sits one base from this clone, and base qualities are not available. This entry is derived from a study of blood T cells in healthy people across ages (dated by TCRdb to between 2015 and 2017). Study-wide context: In model experiments, roughly one uniquely barcoded TCR beta cDNA molecule per two T cells was captured by template switching. To track age-related changes in TCR beta repertoire diversity, the study relied on deep sequencing normalized with unique cDNA molecular identifiers. For two donors (one aged 18 to 29 and one aged 80 or older), the study analyzed two additional independent replicas of 1 million unique cDNA reads from the same blood draw. The donors were split into four age groups: young (average 16 years), middle-aged (39), aged (around 67) and long-lived (roughly 86). To avoid experimental bias, donors of different ages were distributed randomly across sequencing lanes.

Library generation was performed with 5' RACE. Sequencing instrument: Illumina HiSeq 2500. A second PCR of roughly 7 to 11 cycles was performed with a sample-barcoded 5' primer and a J-beta primer mix. Each TCR beta cDNA molecule received a unique molecular identifier from a template-switch 5' adaptor carrying 12 random nucleotides. Each sample yielded at least 2.5 million CDR3-containing paired-end reads. The Mint cDNA synthesis kit, primed by a TRBC-specific oligonucleotide, was used to synthesize first-strand cDNA from all RNA. After uracil-DNA glycosylase treatment, a first 18-cycle PCR used universal primers M1SS and BC2_uni_R on all cDNA. Processing in the source paper ran as follows. Each sample was normalized by randomly selecting 1 million high-quality reads, each carrying a distinct molecular identifier. Reads sharing molecular identifiers were discarded rather than binned into consensus sequences. MiTCR, set to a Q25 quality threshold and the strictest error-elimination algorithm, was used for CDR3 identification, clonotype clustering and error correction. A nonparametric unseen species model with Euler transformation was used to estimate a lower bound on total TCR beta diversity. TCRdb took the public reads, trimmed them with fastp at Q25, ran MiXCR for clone calling and kept in-frame beta chains. Merged by CDR3 protein, the rows form single entries marked with the most common genes and DNA. The V and J calls were determined by TCRdb, not by the authors. The sample table holds more than 800,000 distinct CDR3 sequences, of which around 28% were seen once. Approximately 15% of the sample rests with the top ten.

Donors were around 37 systemically healthy Caucasian individuals from Russia aged roughly 6 to 100 years. Ten milliliters of peripheral blood were drawn from each donor into EDTA-treated Vacutainer tubes. Ficoll-Paque density-gradient centrifugation was used to isolate PBMCs, with at least 6 million per sample. Total RNA was extracted from PBMCs with Trizol reagent, with at least 5.5 micrograms obtained per sample. The percentages of naive CD45RAhigh/CD27high T cells were determined by flow cytometry on a PBMC aliquot from every donor. Overall study outcomes, separate from this receptor: Since profiling was done on bulk unsorted PBMCs, naive and antigen-experienced compartments could not be conclusively compared. The long-lived group showed more naive CD4+ T cells, fewer expanded clones and increased TCR diversity than the aged group, suggesting age selection. Estimates of total diversity from one million sequenced T cells were regarded as lower bounds and underestimates. Because donor CMV infection status was unknown, age-related changes in expanded clonotypes were potentially confounded. Observed TCR beta diversity per million T cells fell roughly linearly with age, and a significant reduction was already apparent by age roughly 41. There was a strong correlation between observed TCR beta diversity and the percentage of naive T cells measured by flow cytometry.

CDR1 SGDLS and CDR2 YYNGEE are derived from the germline V gene. Unmatched junction bases come to 4, with V trimmed by 1 base and J by 3 bases. The CDR3 holds 15 amino acids from the cysteine to the phenylalanine. Solely the CDR3 DNA is kept, with 45 bases framed from the first base. The chain joins TRBV9 to TRBJ2-3, with 8 bases in between that match TRBD2. Specimen: blood. This TCR was recovered from a woman aged 80 or over in good health. Here is the DNA: TGTGCCAGCAGCGTAAATAGCGGGGTAACAGATACGCAGTATTTT. Its protein reads: CASSVNSGVTDTQYF.